A single sample is the source of the 24 T cell receptor beta chains below, sequenced in a study of PD-1 blockade in classical Hodgkin lymphoma. Time point specified: cycle 4 day 1 (C4D1), after 6 weeks of nivolumab. Every one of the patients relapsed after autologous stem cell transplantation (brentuximab vedotin exposure was variable). The table came from immunoSEQ multiplex PCR; TCRdb's copy has only in-frame clones and leaves some out. The sample holds almost 95,000 clones, 75% to 85% seen once. Here the sequenced sample was peripheral blood mononuclear cells (PBMCs), taken before the fourth cycle of nivolumab. The source is a human donor with classical Hodgkin lymphoma.

This clone is a singleton in its sample. The chain has TRBV4-2 and TRBJ2-5; the D gene is possibly TRBD2 (6 bases). Matching the DNA end better, TRBJ2-7 makes the J call doubtful. The CDR3 length is 13 residues. The germline V gene has CDR1 LGHNA and CDR2 YNFKEQ. DNA for the CDR3: TGTGCCAGCAGCCAGGGACTGATGGACGAGCAGTACTTC. Translation gives CASSQGLMDEQYF.

The genes are TRBV18 and TRBJ2-5, with 7 nucleotides matching TRBD1. The V and J ends lost 0 bases and 6 bases, in that order; junction bases with no gene match: 7. This CDR3 region has 15 residues. Germline CDR1 reads KGHSH; CDR2 reads LQKENI. The CDR3 bases are TGTGCCAGCTCACCACCGTCTTTACAGGGGAAGACCCAGTACTTC. It codes for CASSPPSLQGKTQYF.

The CDR3 bases are TGTGCCAGCAGCACTACGACCGGTAACTATGGCTACACCTTC. This sequence encodes CASSTTTGNYGYTF. The chain is built from TRBV7-9 and TRBJ1-2; D is undetermined. Germline values: CDR1 SEHNR, CDR2 FQNEAQ (reference sequence). The V gene lost 5 bases and the J gene lost 1 base, with 11 bases spanning the gap. The CDR3 length is 14 residues.

V is TRBV19 and J is TRBJ1-2; 9 bases match TRBD1. CDR3 length: 14 residues. Germline V gene lookup returns CDR1 LNHDA and CDR2 SQIVND (reference sequence). V gave up 3 bases and J gave up 6 bases; unmatched junction bases: 5. CDR3 protein: CASSISNRGHGYTF. The CDR3 DNA reads as TGTGCCAGTAGTATTTCGAACAGGGGGCATGGCTACACCTTC.

J is TRBJ2-1 and V is TRBV19, with D possibly matching TRBD2 (5 bases). The CDR3 totals 14 residues. Trimming pared 5 bases from V and 4 bases from J, leaving 12 bases between. Germline CDR1 reads LNHDA; CDR2 reads SQIVND (reference sequence). CDR3 amino acids: CASSPREVYNEQFF. CDR3 DNA sequence: TGTGCCAGTAGTCCCCGGGAAGTTTACAATGAGCAGTTCTTC.

This clone is a singleton in its sample. The gene calls are TRBV12-2 and TRBJ2-2; no check of the table's D call, TRBD2, against the DNA was made. TRBV12-2 is reported as a pseudogene. The CDR3 loop spans 14 amino acids. For the CDR3, the DNA is TGTGCAAGTCGCTTAAGCATAGCCACCGGGGAGCTGTTTTTT. This translates into CASRLSIATGELFF.

This chain joins TRBV7-2 and TRBJ1-1, with TRBD1 matching over 9 bases. Trimming removed 1 base from V and 5 bases from J; junction bases left unmatched: 5. This CDR3 is built from 15 residues. From germline, CDR1 is SGHTA and CDR2 FQGNSA. CDR3 sequence (DNA): TGTGCCAGCAGCTTAGAGGGACAGGGCTGGACTGAAGCTTTCTTT. It encodes CASSLEGQGWTEAFF.

The chain uses TRBV5-1 and TRBJ2-1, with no clear D. The V gene lost 0 bases and the J gene lost 5 bases, with 15 bases spanning the gap. The V gene's germline CDR1 is SGHRS and CDR2 YFSETQ. The CDR3 covers 16 residues. The CDR3 spells CASSLEAIADHNEQFF. CDR3 coding DNA: TGCGCCAGCAGCTTGGAGGCTATCGCCGACCACAATGAGCAGTTCTTC.

V is TRBV11-3 and J is TRBJ2-1; TRBD2 might be the D (5 bases). Germline CDR1 SGHNT, CDR2 YENEEA. The length of the CDR3 is 15 residues. Between the trimmed V and J ends, which lost 0 bases and 7 bases, there was a span of 13 bases. The CDR3 DNA reads TGTGCCAGCAGCTTAGAGTGGTCTAGCTTTAATGAGCAGTTCTTC. This sequence encodes CASSLEWSSFNEQFF.

The rearrangement joins TRBV5-4 to TRBJ2-7; 11 bases map to TRBD2. The CDR3 runs to 14 residues. Germline values: CDR1 SGHNT, CDR2 YYREEE (reference sequence). V lost 3 bases, J lost 7 bases, and 6 bases stayed unmatched. The CDR3 reads CASSSTSGSREQYF. The CDR3 nucleotides are TGTGCCAGCAGCTCAACTAGCGGGAGTCGAGAGCAGTACTTC.

The chain recombines TRBV30 with TRBJ2-5; TRBD1 is a possible D gene (6 bases). The germline V and J ends were trimmed by 5 bases and 5 bases, with 12 bases remaining between them. CDR1 is GTSNPN and CDR2 is SVGIG in the germline V gene (reference sequence). This CDR3 region has 12 residues. The CDR3 DNA reads TGTGCCTGGGCAGGGGTGGGGGAGACCCAGTACTTC. Translation gives CAWAGVGETQYF. Full variable domain (rest looked up from reference TRBV30 and TRBJ2-5): SQTIHQWPATLVQPVGSPLSLECTVEGTSNPNLYWYRQAAGRGLQLLFYSVGIGQISSEVPQNLSASRPQDRQFILSSKKLLLSDSGFYLCAWAGVGETQYFGPGTRLLVL.

V and J are TRBV5-8 and TRBJ1-4; D not certain. This CDR3 spans 13 amino acids. CDR1 SGHTS and CDR2 YDEGEE come from the germline V gene. V was trimmed by 4 bases and J by 5 bases, leaving 9 bases between them. The DNA for the CDR3 is TGTGCCAGCAGCCCCAAAGGGAATGAAAAACTGTTTTTT. Amino acids: CASSPKGNEKLFF.

This rearrangement joins TRBV4-1 to TRBJ2-7; TRBD1 aligns across 7 bases. Germline-derived CDR1 and CDR2 are MGHRA and YSYEKL. The length of the CDR3 is 15 residues. Germline trimming cut 3 bases from V and 0 bases from J; bases unmatched to any gene: 5. DNA of the CDR3: TGCGCCAGCAGCCAGGGGGACAGTGACTCCTACGAGCAGTACTTC. It encodes CASSQGDSDSYEQYF.

The chain links TRBV28 to TRBJ1-2; 10 nucleotides line up with TRBD1. The germline V gene has CDR1 MDHEN and CDR2 SYDVKM. This CDR3 spans 16 amino acids. V lost 4 bases to trimming and J lost 5 bases; unmatched junction nucleotides: 10. DNA of the CDR3: TGTGCCAGCAGTTACCAAGGACAGGGGGATTTGTATGGCTACACCTTC. It translates to CASSYQGQGDLYGYTF.

The J gene is TRBJ1-4, the V gene TRBV7-4; possible D gene TRBD1, 6 bases. CDR3 size: 17 residues. V was clipped by 5 bases and J by 5 bases, with 21 bases between them. Germline V gene lookup returns CDR1 SGHVT and CDR2 SQSDAQ. CDR3: CASSPQRGRRPNEKLFF. The CDR3 DNA is TGTGCCAGCAGCCCCCAAAGGGGGAGGCGGCCAAATGAAAAACTGTTTTTT.

In its sample, this clone was seen a few times. The V call is TRBV2, the J call TRBJ2-2, with 9 bases lining up with TRBD2. Germline V lookup: CDR1 SNHLY, CDR2 FYNNEI. The CDR3 runs to 14 residues. J lost 3 bases, V lost 7 bases, and 3 bases had no gene match. The CDR3 DNA sequence: TGTGCCAGCAAGGCGGGAGGGGACACCGGGGAGCTGTTTTTT. This gives the protein CASKAGGDTGELFF.

The chain links TRBV7-2 to TRBJ2-7; 8 bases align to TRBD1. Germline V gives CDR1 SGHTA, CDR2 FQGNSA. V dropped 4 bases and J dropped 5; count of bases not matched to a gene: 7. The CDR3 extends over 14 amino acids. CDR3 sequence reads: CASSSDRVRHEQYF. CDR3 bases: TGTGCCAGCAGCTCGGACAGGGTGAGGCACGAGCAGTACTTC.

This clone was found once. The chain is built from TRBV7-3 and TRBJ1-1; D unresolved. CDR3 length: 14 residues. V gave up 4 bases and J gave up 11 bases, with 20 bases separating them. In germline, CDR1 is SGHTA, CDR2 FQGTGA. In DNA form, the CDR3 reads TGTGCCAGCAGCTCCGATAGGCCACCTTCGGTCGCTTTCTTT. Amino acids: CASSSDRPPSVAFF.

This clone was recorded only once. A much larger clone lies a single base off, so this may be a read error. The chain links TRBV14 to TRBJ2-2; no reliable D call. The CDR3 runs to 13 residues. V shed 3 bases and J shed 1 base, with 3 bases lying between them. Germline-derived CDR1 and CDR2 are SGHDN and FVKESK. CDR3 DNA: TGTGCCAGCAGCCAGAAGAACACCGGGGAGCTGTTTTTT. This encodes CASSQKNTGELFF.

The chain is built from TRBV7-5 and TRBJ2-4; the table names TRBD2, a call not compared with the DNA. TRBV7-5 is a pseudogene locus. There are 20 residues in the CDR3. The chain's CDR3 is CVRSLGSSRSGYKAKNIQYF. The CDR3 DNA reads TGTGTCAGAAGCTTAGGCTCTAGCCGCTCGGGGTACAAAGCCAAAAACATTCAGTACTTC.

Here the CDR3 reads CASSPGTGMYEQYF. CDR3 coding DNA: TGTGCCAGCAGCCCCGGGACAGGGATGTACGAGCAGTACTTC. The J gene is TRBJ2-7, the V gene TRBV7-9; 9 bases are shared with TRBD1. Germline CDR1 reads SEHNR; CDR2 reads FQNEAQ (reference sequence). The CDR3 consists of 14 residues. The ends lost 5 bases at V and 4 bases at J; junction bases unmatched: 6.

The chain uses TRBV7-9 and TRBJ2-3, with D uncertain. The CDR3 runs 11 residues. V was pared by 2 bases and J by 11 bases, with 8 bases between. CDR1 and CDR2 from the germline V gene are SEHNR and FQNEAQ (reference sequence). For the CDR3, the DNA is TGTGCCAGCAGCTTAAGAATTGGGCAGTATTTT. As protein: CASSLRIGQYF.

This rearrangement joins TRBV28 to TRBJ2-7; D possibly matches TRBD1 or TRBD2 (5 bases each). V was pared by 6 bases and J by 2 bases, with 20 bases between. CDR1 MDHEN and CDR2 SYDVKM come from the germline V gene. The CDR3 contains 16 residues. CDR3 coding DNA: TGTGCCAGCAGCCAAGAGACCGGGACGGTAACCTACGAGCAGTACTTC. It encodes CASSQETGTVTYEQYF.

The rearrangement uses TRBV4-1 and TRBJ2-1, with 11 bases aligning to TRBD2. The V gene end was trimmed by 3 bases and the J gene end by 2 bases; junction bases not matched to a gene: 9. CDR1 and CDR2 from the germline V gene are MGHRA and YSYEKL. The CDR3 is 18 amino acids. The CDR3 bases are TGCGCCAGCAGCCATAGGACTAGCGGGCCAATGACCTACAATGAGCAGTTCTTC. It is translated as CASSHRTSGPMTYNEQFF.